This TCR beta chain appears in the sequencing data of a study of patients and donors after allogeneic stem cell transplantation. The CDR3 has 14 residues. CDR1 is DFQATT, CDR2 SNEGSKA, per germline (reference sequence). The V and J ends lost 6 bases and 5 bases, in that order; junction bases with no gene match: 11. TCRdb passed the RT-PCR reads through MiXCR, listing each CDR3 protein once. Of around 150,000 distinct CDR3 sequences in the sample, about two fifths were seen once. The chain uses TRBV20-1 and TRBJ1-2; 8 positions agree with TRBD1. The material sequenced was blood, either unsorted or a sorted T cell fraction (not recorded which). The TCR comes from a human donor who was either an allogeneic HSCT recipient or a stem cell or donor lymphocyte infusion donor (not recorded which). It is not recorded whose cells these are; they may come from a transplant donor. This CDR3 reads CSADPPGGGYGYTF. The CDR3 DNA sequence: TGCAGTGCCGACCCTCCAGGGGGCGGGTATGGCTACACCTTC.